Below, 8 T cell receptor beta chains from the same sample are listed, as sequenced in a study of blood T cells in healthy people across ages. Together with a sample-barcoded 5' primer, a J-beta primer mix was included in a second PCR lasting about 7 to 12 cycles. TCRdb itself ran the 5' RACE reads through MiXCR, one entry per CDR3 protein. The sample has about 1.1 million distinct CDR3 sequences, more than 30% seen once. The sample comprised blood. The source is a man younger than 30 in good health.

The V and J genes are TRBV29-1 and TRBJ2-5; D gene uncertain. This CDR3 comprises 17 residues. The germline gives CDR1 SQVTM, CDR2 ANQGSEA. Trimming shortened V by 6 bases and J by 0 bases, and 23 bases separated the two germline ends. The CDR3 reads CSVQMVPLGSYQETQYF. The CDR3, as DNA: TGCAGCGTCCAAATGGTCCCCCTCGGGTCTTACCAAGAGACCCAGTACTTC.

CDR3 region: CSALWWGGTTEAFF. CDR3 DNA: TGCAGTGCCCTCTGGTGGGGGGGGACGACTGAAGCTTTCTTT. V and J are TRBV20-1 and TRBJ1-1; D is possibly TRBD1 (5 bases). Germline values: CDR1 DFQATT, CDR2 SNEGSKA (reference sequence). Trimming shortened V by 6 bases and J by 5 bases, and 19 bases separated the two germline ends. The CDR3 is 14 residues long.

Details on this clonotype: One end of the junction is discordant with germline, which a read error may explain. This chain links TRBV20-1 with TRBJ2-3; a possible D gene is TRBD2 (6 bases). Looked up from germline, CDR1 is DFQATT and CDR2 is SNEGSKA (reference sequence). CDR3 length: 15 residues. CDR3 coding DNA: TGCACTGCTAGAGATTCGGGGGTGGCGACAGATACGCAGTATTTT. Its protein is CTARDSGVATDTQYF.

V and J are TRBV5-6 and TRBJ2-3; 7 bases are shared with TRBD1. Germline lookup yields CDR1 SGHDT and CDR2 YYEEEE. The ends lost 4 bases at V and 5 bases at J; junction bases unmatched: 10. The CDR3 runs to 15 residues. The CDR3 DNA is TGTGCCAGCAGCAACTTTGACAGGGAAAAAGATACGCAGTATTTT. It yields the protein CASSNFDREKDTQYF.

This clonotype was detected only a few times. The V and J genes are TRBV5-1 and TRBJ1-1, with a tentative D call TRBD1 (6 bases). This CDR3 is 14 amino acids long. Germline V gene lookup returns CDR1 SGHRS and CDR2 YFSETQ. Deletions cut 2 bases from V and 5 bases from J, with 13 bases between. As DNA, the CDR3 is TGCGCCAGCAGCTTACAGGGAGAACTAACTGAAGCTTTCTTT. Protein sequence: CASSLQGELTEAFF.

V gene TRBV25-1 combines with J gene TRBJ1-4; D is undetermined. Germline CDR1 reads MGHDK; CDR2 reads SYGVNS. CDR3 length equals 16 residues. V lost 1 base, J lost 5 bases, and 14 bases lay in between. Here the CDR3 DNA reads TGTGCCAGCAGTGAATGGAGTGGGGAGCTAAATGAAAAACTGTTTTTT. Its protein is CASSEWSGELNEKLFF.

This clonotype was detected only once. The J gene is TRBJ2-2, the V gene TRBV7-9, with a weak D call TRBD1 (5 bases). The CDR3 extends over 15 amino acids. Trimming took 5 bases from V and 1 from J, leaving 11 bases between them. Germline CDR1 reads SEHNR; CDR2 reads FQNEAQ (reference sequence). Written as DNA, the CDR3 is TGTGCCAGCAGCCGTCAGCAGGGGAACACCGGGGAGCTGTTTTTT. This translates into CASSRQQGNTGELFF.

The CDR3 region has the DNA TGTGCCAGCAGCCCCACATCGACGACAGGGAAGACCCAGTACTTC. Translated, it gives CASSPTSTTGKTQYF. This chain links TRBV6-2 or TRBV6-3 with TRBJ2-7, with 7 bases fitting TRBD1. Near its end, the DNA agrees better with TRBJ2-5, so the J call may be wrong. This CDR3 contains 15 residues. Per the germline V gene, CDR1 is MNHEY and CDR2 is SVGEGT.